The 21 T cell receptor beta chains in this list originate from one sample, sequenced in a study of cytomegalovirus exposure and HLA in healthy donors. Using immunoSEQ multiplex PCR, the repertoire was profiled, and TCRdb retains in-frame clones only, with some absent. The sample lists some 250,000 clones; around 89% were seen once. Sequencing was performed on PBMCs. The receptors here all came from a woman aged 18-29 years in good health and CMV-seronegative.

The CDR3 bases are TGTGCCAGCTCACCCGTGGCTAGCGGAGGCACAGATACGCAGTATTTT. Its protein product is CASSPVASGGTDTQYF. V usage is TRBV18 and J usage is TRBJ2-3; 7 bases agree with TRBD2. The CDR3 spans 16 residues. The V gene's germline CDR1 is KGHSH and CDR2 LQKENI. The ends lost 3 bases at V and 1 base at J; junction bases unmatched: 7.

The chain carries TRBV19 and TRBJ2-1; the match to TRBD1 covers 7 bases. V dropped 3 bases and J dropped 2; count of bases not matched to a gene: 7. Germline loops: CDR1 LNHDA, CDR2 SQIVND (reference sequence). This CDR3 has 16 amino acids. The CDR3 sequence: CASSILRGQPYNEQFF. The DNA of the CDR3 is TGTGCCAGTAGTATCCTAAGGGGACAGCCCTACAATGAGCAGTTCTTC.

This chain connects TRBV7-3 to TRBJ2-5, with a possible D match to TRBD2 (6 bases). V gave up 2 bases and J gave up 7 bases, with 17 bases separating them. This CDR3 contains 15 residues. In germline, CDR1 is SGHTA, CDR2 FQGTGA. The CDR3 is CASSLLPSAGSTQYF. In DNA form, the CDR3 reads TGTGCCAGCAGCTTACTTCCTAGCGCAGGGTCGACCCAGTACTTC.

The rearrangement joins TRBV7-2 to TRBJ1-6; the D is unclear. Germline values: CDR1 SGHTA, CDR2 FQGNSA. The CDR3 length is 11 residues. The V gene lost 10 bases and the J gene lost 8 bases, with 9 bases spanning the gap. Here the CDR3 reads CANPRDSPLHF. CDR3 DNA: TGTGCCAACCCGCGGGATTCACCCCTCCACTTT.

A note on this clone: The sample holds other DNA sequences that translate to the same CDR3. This chain joins TRBV6-5 and TRBJ1-2, with unresolved D. CDR3 size: 14 residues. V lost 0 bases and J lost 4, with 9 bases in between. Germline V CDR1 and CDR2: MNHEY, SVGAGI. This CDR3 reads CASSYSEGSYGYTF. CDR3 coding DNA: TGTGCCAGCAGTTACTCGGAGGGCTCCTATGGCTACACCTTC.

This chain uses TRBV6-1 with TRBJ2-7; weak D call: TRBD1 (5 bases). Looked up from germline, CDR1 is MNHNS and CDR2 is SASEGT. Trimming removed 4 bases at V and 1 base at J, with 8 bases between. CDR3 length: 13 amino acids. DNA of the CDR3: TGTGCCAGCAGTGGGACAACTTCCTACGAGCAGTACTTC. It codes for CASSGTTSYEQYF.

V gene TRBV6-4 combines with J gene TRBJ1-6; perhaps TRBD1 as D (6 bases). V lost 0 bases, J lost 6 bases, and 9 bases lay in between. This CDR3 has 15 residues. Germline V gene sequence: CDR1 MRHNA, CDR2 SNTAGT. DNA of the CDR3: TGTGCCAGCAGTGACTCGACCAGGGGTAATTCACCCCTCCACTTT. Its protein is CASSDSTRGNSPLHF.

This clone has only one observation. The chain joins TRBV10-2 to TRBJ1-2, with a possible D match to TRBD1 (6 bases). There are 14 residues in the CDR3. The V gene's germline CDR1 is WSHSY and CDR2 SAAADI. The V gene lost 9 bases and the J gene lost 4 bases, with 18 bases spanning the gap. The CDR3 DNA is TGCGCCAGTCAACCGGGGCAGGGGCGCTATGGCTACACCTTC. Protein sequence: CASQPGQGRYGYTF.

The chain joins TRBV6-4 to TRBJ2-1, with D perhaps TRBD1 (6 bases). Trimming left V 6 bases short and J 7 bases short, with 13 bases between. The CDR3 covers 13 residues. From germline, CDR1 is MRHNA and CDR2 SNTAGT. In DNA, the CDR3 is TGTGCCAGCAGCCCCACAGGGATTAATGAGCAGTTCTTC. Protein sequence: CASSPTGINEQFF.

This sequence joins TRBV28 and TRBJ1-5, with 7 bases lining up with TRBD1. CDR1 is MDHEN, CDR2 SYDVKM, per germline. J gave up 3 bases and V 3 bases, and 5 bases lay outside the gene matches. The CDR3 has 15 residues. The CDR3 reads CASSFLDRSNQPQHF. The CDR3 DNA follows: TGTGCCAGCAGTTTCCTGGACAGGTCCAATCAGCCCCAGCATTTT.

The V call is TRBV6-1, the J call TRBJ1-6; 8 bases match TRBD1. Looked up from germline, CDR1 is MNHNS and CDR2 is SASEGT. The J segment lost 7 bases and the V segment lost 5 bases, leaving 7 bases of the junction unmatched. The CDR3 has 15 amino acids. The CDR3 sequence: CASSTEDRANSPLHF. The DNA for the CDR3 is TGTGCCAGCAGTACCGAGGACAGGGCCAATTCACCCCTCCACTTT.

There are a few counts of this clone. The rearrangement links TRBV11-2 to TRBJ1-1; no clear D. The CDR3 contains 12 residues. V was trimmed by 6 bases and J by 1 base, leaving 6 bases between them. Germline V gene data show CDR1 as SGHAT and CDR2 as FQNNGV. The CDR3 nucleotides are TGTGCCAGCAGGCCACAGAACACTGAAGCTTTCTTT. Its protein is CASRPQNTEAFF.

The chain combines TRBV19 with TRBJ2-7; D uncertain. The germline V gene has CDR1 LNHDA and CDR2 SQIVND (reference sequence). The CDR3 runs 13 residues. The V and J ends lost 5 bases and 3 bases respectively, with 11 bases between them. The CDR3 DNA is TGTGCCAGTAGTCCTGGCAGAGACTACGAGCAGTACGTC. This codes for CASSPGRDYEQYV.

The chain recombines TRBV7-9 with TRBJ2-1, with 8 bases aligning to TRBD1. This CDR3 region has 15 residues. After removal of 1 base from V and 5 bases from J, the junction contained 4 bases not matched to a gene. The germline CDR1 and CDR2 sequences are SEHNR and FQNEAQ (reference sequence). The CDR3 reads CASSLGRGRNNEQFF. The CDR3 bases are TGTGCCAGCAGCTTAGGCAGGGGGCGGAACAATGAGCAGTTCTTC.

This clone was seen only a few times. The V gene is TRBV27, the J gene TRBJ1-3; the match to TRBD1 covers 8 bases. The length of the CDR3 is 15 residues. The junction had 4 bases not matched to a gene; V was cut back by 4 bases and J by 2 bases. CDR1 and CDR2 from the germline V gene are MNHEY and SMNVEV (reference sequence). The CDR3 region is CASSYRGLAGNTIYF. For the CDR3, the DNA is TGTGCCAGCAGTTACAGGGGGTTGGCTGGAAACACCATATATTTT.

The chain joins TRBV21-1 to TRBJ2-3; the D call of TRBD2 is as the table states it, not checked on the DNA. TRBV21-1 is a pseudogene. The CDR3 is 15 residues long. The CDR3 protein is CASSTKDCIAETQYF. In DNA form, the CDR3 reads TGTGCCAGCAGCACTAAGGACTGCATTGCGGAAACGCAGTATTTT.

The rearrangement uses TRBV4-3 and TRBJ2-1; possibly TRBD1 for D (6 bases). CDR1 LGHNA and CDR2 YSLEER come from the germline V gene. The CDR3 is made up of 16 amino acids. The V and J ends lost 0 bases and 2 bases respectively, with 11 bases between them. CDR3 residues: CASSQDAPGAYNEQFF. CDR3 DNA: TGCGCCAGCAGCCAAGATGCGCCAGGGGCCTACAATGAGCAGTTCTTC.

This clone was seen once. V and J are TRBV4-3 and TRBJ1-2, with D perhaps matching TRBD1 (6 bases). Germline assignment: CDR1 LGHNA and CDR2 YSLEER. V was pared by 4 bases and J by 3 bases, with 15 bases between. The CDR3 runs 15 residues. This CDR3 is CASSPRTATDYGYTF. CDR3 sequence (DNA): TGCGCCAGCAGCCCCAGGACAGCCACCGACTATGGCTACACCTTC.

The chain combines TRBV11-1 with TRBJ1-1, with D uncertain. The CDR3 extends over 13 amino acids. From germline, CDR1 is SGHAT and CDR2 FQDESV (reference sequence). Trimming shortened V by 6 bases and J by 4 bases, and 12 bases separated the two germline ends. The CDR3 DNA is TGTGCCAGCAGGAAAAAGGGAGGCACTGAAGCTTTCTTT. Its translation: CASRKKGGTEAFF.

The chain uses TRBV7-2 and TRBJ1-6; D unclear. The ends were cut back, 1 base at V and 11 bases at J, with 6 bases in the middle. This CDR3 is built from 12 residues. Germline V gene data show CDR1 as SGHTA and CDR2 as FQGNSA. CDR3 region: CASSLGSAPLHF. DNA for the CDR3: TGTGCCAGCAGCTTAGGGAGTGCACCCCTCCACTTT. Looking up the rest from reference TRBV7-2 and TRBJ1-6 gives the full variable domain: GAGVSQSPSNKVTEKGKDVELRCDPISGHTALYWYRQSLGQGLEFLIYFQGNSAPDKSGLPSDRFSAERTGGSVSTLTIQRTQQEDSAVYLCASSLGSAPLHFGNGTRLTVT.

The V gene is TRBV19, the J gene TRBJ2-7; D possibly corresponds to TRBD2 (5 bases). V shed 3 bases and J shed 3 bases, with 15 bases lying between them. The CDR3 is 15 amino acids. Germline V CDR1 and CDR2: LNHDA, SQIVND (reference sequence). The CDR3 sequence is CASSIQYGSNYEQYV. The CDR3, as DNA: TGTGCCAGTAGTATTCAGTATGGGAGCAACTACGAGCAGTACGTC.